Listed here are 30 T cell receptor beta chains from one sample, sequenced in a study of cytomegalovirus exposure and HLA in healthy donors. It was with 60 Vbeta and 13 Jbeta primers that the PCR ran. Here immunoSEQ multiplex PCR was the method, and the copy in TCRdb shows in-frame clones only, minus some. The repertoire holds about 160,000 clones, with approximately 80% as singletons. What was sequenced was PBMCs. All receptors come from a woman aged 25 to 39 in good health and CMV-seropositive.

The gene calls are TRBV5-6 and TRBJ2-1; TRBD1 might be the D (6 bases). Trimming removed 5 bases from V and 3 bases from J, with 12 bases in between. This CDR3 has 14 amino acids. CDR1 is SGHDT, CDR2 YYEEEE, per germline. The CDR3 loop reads CASRPGQFYNEQFF. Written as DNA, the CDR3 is TGTGCCAGCAGGCCCGGACAGTTCTACAATGAGCAGTTCTTC.

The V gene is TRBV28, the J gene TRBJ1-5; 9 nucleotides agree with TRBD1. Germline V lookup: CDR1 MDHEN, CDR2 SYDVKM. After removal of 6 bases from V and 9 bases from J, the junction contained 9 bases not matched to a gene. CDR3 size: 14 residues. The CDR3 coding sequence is TGTGCCAGCAGGACGGGACAGGGAAGTAGGCCCCAGCATTTT. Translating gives CASRTGQGSRPQHF.

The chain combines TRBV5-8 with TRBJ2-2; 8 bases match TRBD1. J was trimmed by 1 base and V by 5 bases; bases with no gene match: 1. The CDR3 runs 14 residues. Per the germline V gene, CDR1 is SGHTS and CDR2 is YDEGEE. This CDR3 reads CASRDRVNTGELFF. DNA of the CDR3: TGTGCCAGCAGGGACAGGGTGAACACCGGGGAGCTGTTTTTT.

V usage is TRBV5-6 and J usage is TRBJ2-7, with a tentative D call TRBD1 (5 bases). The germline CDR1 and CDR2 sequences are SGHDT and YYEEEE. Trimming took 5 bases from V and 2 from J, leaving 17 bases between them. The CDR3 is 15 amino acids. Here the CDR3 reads CASSRWAGKAYEQYF. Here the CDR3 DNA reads TGTGCCAGCAGTAGGTGGGCAGGGAAGGCCTACGAGCAGTACTTC.

The CDR3 protein is CASRSRETQYF. CDR3 sequence (DNA): TGTGCCAGCAGGAGCCGTGAGACCCAGTACTTC. The chain recombines TRBV28 with TRBJ2-5, with no clear D. The CDR3 runs to 11 residues. Trimming removed 6 bases from V and 5 bases from J, with 7 bases in between. Germline lookup yields CDR1 MDHEN and CDR2 SYDVKM.

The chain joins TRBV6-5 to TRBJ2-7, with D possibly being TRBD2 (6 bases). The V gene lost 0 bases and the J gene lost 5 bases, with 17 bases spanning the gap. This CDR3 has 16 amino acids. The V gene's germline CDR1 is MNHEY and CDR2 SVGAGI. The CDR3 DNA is TGTGCCAGCAGTTACTCGGGGGTTGGGGGAGGAGACGAGCAGTACTTC. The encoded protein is CASSYSGVGGGDEQYF.

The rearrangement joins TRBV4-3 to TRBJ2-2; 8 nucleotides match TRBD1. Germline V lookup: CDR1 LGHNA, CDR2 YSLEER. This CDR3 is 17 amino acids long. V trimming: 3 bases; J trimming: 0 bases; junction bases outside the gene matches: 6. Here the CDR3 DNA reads TGCGCCAGCAGCCATTCAGGGGGCCTTGCGAACACCGGGGAGCTGTTTTTT. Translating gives CASSHSGGLANTGELFF.

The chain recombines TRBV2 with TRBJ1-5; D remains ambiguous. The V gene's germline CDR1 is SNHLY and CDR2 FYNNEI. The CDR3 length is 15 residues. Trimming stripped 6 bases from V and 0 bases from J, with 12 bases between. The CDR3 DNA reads TGTGCCAGCAGACTCGAAGAATATAGCAATCAGCCCCAGCATTTT. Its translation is CASRLEEYSNQPQHF.

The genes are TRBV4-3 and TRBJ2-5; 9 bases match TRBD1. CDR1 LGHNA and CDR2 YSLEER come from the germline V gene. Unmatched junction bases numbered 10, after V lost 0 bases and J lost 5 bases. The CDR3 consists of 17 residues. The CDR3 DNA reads TGCGCCAGCAGCCAAGAAGGGGGTGGACAGGGGAGCGAGACCCAGTACTTC. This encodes CASSQEGGGQGSETQYF.

CDR3 nucleotide sequence: TGTGCCAGCAGGCGACGGGGGGGGGTCACAGATACGCAGTATTTT. Its protein is CASRRRGGVTDTQYF. This chain joins TRBV6-5 and TRBJ2-3; 8 nucleotides align to TRBD2. With V trimmed by 6 bases and J by 2 bases, 7 bases remained unmatched. Per germline, CDR1 MNHEY and CDR2 SVGAGI. The CDR3 runs to 15 residues.

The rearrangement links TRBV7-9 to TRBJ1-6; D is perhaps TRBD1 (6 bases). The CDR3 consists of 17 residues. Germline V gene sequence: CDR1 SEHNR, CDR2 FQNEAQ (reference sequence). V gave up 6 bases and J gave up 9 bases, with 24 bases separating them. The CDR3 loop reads CASSPKPLQGVGSPLHF. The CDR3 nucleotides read TGTGCCAGCAGTCCCAAACCTCTACAGGGAGTTGGTTCACCCCTCCACTTT.

The CDR3 sequence: CASSPDSYYSGNTIYF. As DNA, the CDR3 is TGCGCCAGCAGCCCGGACAGCTATTACTCTGGAAACACCATATATTTT. The chain combines TRBV5-1 with TRBJ1-3; D might be TRBD1 (6 bases). The CDR3 extends over 16 amino acids. The V end lost 4 bases, the J end lost 0 bases, and 14 bases lay between the germline ends. The germline V gene has CDR1 SGHRS and CDR2 YFSETQ.

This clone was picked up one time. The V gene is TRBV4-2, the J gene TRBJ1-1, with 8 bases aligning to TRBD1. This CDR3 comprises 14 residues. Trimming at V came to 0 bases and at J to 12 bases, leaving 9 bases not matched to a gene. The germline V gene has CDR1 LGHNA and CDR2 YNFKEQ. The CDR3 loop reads CASSQDGQGLPTFF. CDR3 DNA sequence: TGTGCCAGCAGCCAAGATGGACAGGGCCTACCAACTTTCTTT.

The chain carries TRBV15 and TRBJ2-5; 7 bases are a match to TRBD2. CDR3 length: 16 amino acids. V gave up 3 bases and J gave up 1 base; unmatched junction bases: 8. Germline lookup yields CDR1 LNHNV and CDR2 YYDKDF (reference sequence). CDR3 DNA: TGTGCCACCAGCAGTCCTCTAGCGGAGTTCCAAGAGACCCAGTACTTC. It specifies CATSSPLAEFQETQYF.

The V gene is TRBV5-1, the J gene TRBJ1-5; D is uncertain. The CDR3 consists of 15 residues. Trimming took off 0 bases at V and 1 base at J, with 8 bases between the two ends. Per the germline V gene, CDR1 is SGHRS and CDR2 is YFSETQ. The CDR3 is CASSLGPNSNQPQHF. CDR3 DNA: TGCGCCAGCAGCTTGGGGCCCAACAGCAATCAGCCCCAGCATTTT.

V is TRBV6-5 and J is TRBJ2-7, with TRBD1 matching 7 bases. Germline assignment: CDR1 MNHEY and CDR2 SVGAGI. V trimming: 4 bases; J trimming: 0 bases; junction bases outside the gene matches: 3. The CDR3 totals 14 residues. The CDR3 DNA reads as TGTGCCAGCAGTTTACACAGGGGCTCCTACGAGCAGTACTTC. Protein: CASSLHRGSYEQYF.

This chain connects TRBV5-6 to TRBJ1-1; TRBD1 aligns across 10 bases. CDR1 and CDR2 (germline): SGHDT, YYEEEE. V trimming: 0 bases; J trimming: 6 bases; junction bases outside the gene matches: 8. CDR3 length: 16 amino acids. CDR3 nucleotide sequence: TGTGCCAGCAGCTTGGACCTCTGGGACAGGGGCGCTGAAGCTTTCTTT. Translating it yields CASSLDLWDRGAEAFF.

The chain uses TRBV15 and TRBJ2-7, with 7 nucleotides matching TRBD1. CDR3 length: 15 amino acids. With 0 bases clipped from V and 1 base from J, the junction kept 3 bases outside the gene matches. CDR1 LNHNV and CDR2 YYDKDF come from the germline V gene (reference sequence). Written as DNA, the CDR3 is TGTGCCACCAGCAGAGATGAGGGACAGTCCTACGAGCAGTACTTC. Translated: CATSRDEGQSYEQYF.

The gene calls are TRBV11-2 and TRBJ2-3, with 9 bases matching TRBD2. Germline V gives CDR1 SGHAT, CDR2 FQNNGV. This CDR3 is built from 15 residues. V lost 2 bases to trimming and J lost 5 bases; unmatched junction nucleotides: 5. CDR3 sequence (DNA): TGTGCCAGCAGCTTAATGCGGGGGGGAGGAGATACGCAGTATTTT. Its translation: CASSLMRGGGDTQYF.

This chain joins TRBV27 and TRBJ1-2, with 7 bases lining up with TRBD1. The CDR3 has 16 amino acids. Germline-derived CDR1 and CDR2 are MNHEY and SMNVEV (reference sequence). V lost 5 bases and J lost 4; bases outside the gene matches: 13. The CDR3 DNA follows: TGTGCCAGCAGTCCCCGAAGGGACAGCTTAACCTATGGCTACACCTTC. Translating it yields CASSPRRDSLTYGYTF.

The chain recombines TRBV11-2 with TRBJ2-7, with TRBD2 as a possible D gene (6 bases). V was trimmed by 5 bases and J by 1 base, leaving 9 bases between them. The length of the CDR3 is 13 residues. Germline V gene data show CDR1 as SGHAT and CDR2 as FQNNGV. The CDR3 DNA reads TGTGCCAGCAGCACGACTAGTTCCTACGAGCAGTACTTC. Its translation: CASSTTSSYEQYF. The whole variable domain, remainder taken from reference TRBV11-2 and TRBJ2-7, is EAGVAQSPRYKIIEKRQSVAFWCNPISGHATLYWYQQILGQGPKLLIQFQNNGVVDDSQLPKDRFSAERLKGVDSTLKIQPAKLEDSAVYLCASSTTSSYEQYFGPGTRLTVT.

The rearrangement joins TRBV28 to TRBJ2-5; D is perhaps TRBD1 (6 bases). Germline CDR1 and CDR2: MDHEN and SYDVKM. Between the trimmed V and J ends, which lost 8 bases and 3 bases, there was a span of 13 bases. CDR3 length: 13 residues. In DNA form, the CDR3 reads TGTGCCAGCGCGAACAGGGATGAAGAGACCCAGTACTTC. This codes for CASANRDEETQYF.

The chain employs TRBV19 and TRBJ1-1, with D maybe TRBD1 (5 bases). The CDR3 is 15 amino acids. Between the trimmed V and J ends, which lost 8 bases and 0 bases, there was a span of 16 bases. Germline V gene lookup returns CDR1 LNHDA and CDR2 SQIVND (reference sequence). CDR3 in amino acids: CASRSYQGMNTEAFF. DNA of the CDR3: TGTGCCAGTCGTTCCTATCAGGGAATGAACACTGAAGCTTTCTTT.

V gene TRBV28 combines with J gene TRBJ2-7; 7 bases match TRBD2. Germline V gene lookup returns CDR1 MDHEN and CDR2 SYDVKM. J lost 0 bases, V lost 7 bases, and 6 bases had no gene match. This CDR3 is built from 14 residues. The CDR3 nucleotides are TGTGCCAGCAAGGGAAGCGGGACCTCCTACGAGCAGTACTTC. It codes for CASKGSGTSYEQYF.

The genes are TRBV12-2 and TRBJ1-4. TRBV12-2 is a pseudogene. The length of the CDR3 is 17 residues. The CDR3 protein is CASRLGGGGGTNEKLFF. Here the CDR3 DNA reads TGTGCAAGTCGCCTAGGGGGGGGCGGGGGAACTAATGAAAAACTGTTTTTT.

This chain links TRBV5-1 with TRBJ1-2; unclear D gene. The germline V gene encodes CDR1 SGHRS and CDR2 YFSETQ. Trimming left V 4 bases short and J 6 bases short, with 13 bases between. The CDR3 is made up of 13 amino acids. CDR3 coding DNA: TGCGCCAGCAGCACCAACCAGGTTAATGGCTACACCTTC. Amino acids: CASSTNQVNGYTF.

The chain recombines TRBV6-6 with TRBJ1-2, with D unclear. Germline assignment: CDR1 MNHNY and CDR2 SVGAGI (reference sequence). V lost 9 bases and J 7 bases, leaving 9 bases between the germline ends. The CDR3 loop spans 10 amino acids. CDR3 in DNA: TGTGCCAGTTCGTTCGTTGGCTACACCTTC. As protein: CASSFVGYTF.

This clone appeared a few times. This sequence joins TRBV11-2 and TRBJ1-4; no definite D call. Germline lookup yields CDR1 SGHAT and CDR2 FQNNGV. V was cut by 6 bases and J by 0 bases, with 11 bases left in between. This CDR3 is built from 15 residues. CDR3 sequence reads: CASSSQFATNEKLFF. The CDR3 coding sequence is TGTGCCAGCAGTTCACAGTTTGCAACTAATGAAAAACTGTTTTTT. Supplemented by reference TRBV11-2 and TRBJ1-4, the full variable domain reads EAGVAQSPRYKIIEKRQSVAFWCNPISGHATLYWYQQILGQGPKLLIQFQNNGVVDDSQLPKDRFSAERLKGVDSTLKIQPAKLEDSAVYLCASSSQFATNEKLFFGSGTQLSVL.

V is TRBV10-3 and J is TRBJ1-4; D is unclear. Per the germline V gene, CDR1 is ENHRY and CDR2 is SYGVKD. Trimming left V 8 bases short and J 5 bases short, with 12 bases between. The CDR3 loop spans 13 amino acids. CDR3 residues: CAISARLNEKLFF. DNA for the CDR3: TGTGCCATCTCGGCCAGGCTGAATGAAAAACTGTTTTTT.

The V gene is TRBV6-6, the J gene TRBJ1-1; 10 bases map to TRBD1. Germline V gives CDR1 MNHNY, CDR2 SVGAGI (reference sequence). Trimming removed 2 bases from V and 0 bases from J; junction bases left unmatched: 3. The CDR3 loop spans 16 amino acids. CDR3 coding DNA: TGTGCCAGCAGTTACCCGACAGGGGGCTTGAACACTGAAGCTTTCTTT. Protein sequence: CASSYPTGGLNTEAFF.